Following are 29 T cell receptor beta chains from one sample sequenced in a study of CD8+ T cells in alopecia areata. In each case, RNA was isolated and then reverse transcribed into cDNA as the sequencing template. Assay used: immunoSEQ multiplex PCR; TCRdb lists only in-frame clones, some missing. The data contain roughly 40,000 clones, roughly 92% of them singletons. As to treatment: oral pan-JAK inhibitor, 5-10 mg twice daily. The source material was CD8+ T cells sorted from blood, sampled at week 24, from a patient treated with tofacitinib. The receptors were sampled from a human donor with alopecia areata.

V usage is TRBV6-5 and J usage is TRBJ2-1; TRBD1 aligns across 7 bases. This CDR3 spans 14 amino acids. V lost 2 bases to trimming and J lost 7 bases; unmatched junction nucleotides: 5. CDR1 MNHEY and CDR2 SVGAGI come from the germline V gene. The CDR3 reads CASSYDRATNEQFF. CDR3 DNA sequence: TGTGCCAGCAGTTACGACAGGGCTACTAATGAGCAGTTCTTC.

This chain uses TRBV12-5 with TRBJ2-5; 8 nucleotides align to TRBD2. J gave up 4 bases and V 2 bases, and 9 bases lay outside the gene matches. The germline V gene has CDR1 LGHNT and CDR2 FRNRAP. This CDR3 has 16 amino acids. CDR3 protein: CASGLPRAGVVETQYF. DNA for the CDR3: TGTGCTAGTGGTTTGCCAAGAGCGGGGGTGGTAGAGACCCAGTACTTC.

This clone showed up just once. Here the CDR3 reads CASSVLGTDTQYF. CDR3 in DNA: TGTGCCAGTAGTGTCTTGGGGACAGATACGCAGTATTTT. The chain recombines TRBV19 with TRBJ2-3; D is unresolved. Germline V lookup: CDR1 LNHDA, CDR2 SQIVND (reference sequence). The length of the CDR3 is 13 residues. V lost 5 bases to trimming and J lost 3 bases, with 9 bases between them.

The chain is built from TRBV29-1 and TRBJ2-7, with unresolved D. In germline, CDR1 is SQVTM, CDR2 ANQGSEA. Trimming left V 4 bases short and J 0 bases short, with 10 bases between. This CDR3 is 13 amino acids long. The CDR3, as DNA: TGCAGCGTTGTTACGGATTTCTCCTACGAGCAGTACTTC. This sequence encodes CSVVTDFSYEQYF.

V gene TRBV19 combines with J gene TRBJ2-5; D is perhaps TRBD2 (5 bases). Trimming pared 10 bases from V and 0 bases from J, leaving 9 bases between. The CDR3 length is 12 residues. Germline V lookup: CDR1 LNHDA, CDR2 SQIVND (reference sequence). CDR3 nucleotides: TGTGCCACCGAGGACTACCAAGAGACCCAGTACTTC. Its translation: CATEDYQETQYF.

V is TRBV5-1 and J is TRBJ2-3; TRBD2 agrees at 8 bases. Per the germline V gene, CDR1 is SGHRS and CDR2 is YFSETQ. This CDR3 is built from 15 residues. The junction had 6 bases not matched to a gene; V was cut back by 2 bases and J by 4 bases. In nucleotides, the CDR3 is TGCGCCAGCAGCTTTGAGCGGGGGTCCGCAGATACGCAGTATTTT. Translation: CASSFERGSADTQYF. Full variable domain (outside the CDR3, taken from reference TRBV5-1 and TRBJ2-3): KAGVTQTPRYLIKTRGQQVTLSCSPISGHRSVSWYQQTPGQGLQFLFEYFSETQRNKGNFPGRFSGRQFSNSRSEMNVSTLELGDSALYLCASSFERGSADTQYFGPGTRLTVL.

CDR3 protein: CSVWRGGTYEQYF. Written as DNA, the CDR3 is TGCAGCGTTTGGAGGGGCGGAACCTACGAGCAGTACTTC. V gene TRBV29-1 combines with J gene TRBJ2-7, with TRBD2 as a possible D gene (6 bases). This CDR3 spans 13 amino acids. Germline values: CDR1 SQVTM, CDR2 ANQGSEA. V lost 5 bases and J lost 2, with 13 bases in between.

The V and J genes are TRBV29-1 and TRBJ1-4, with D maybe TRBD1 (6 bases). Per the germline V gene, CDR1 is SQVTM and CDR2 is ANQGSEA. V lost 7 bases, J lost 5 bases, and 14 bases lay in between. The length of the CDR3 is 13 residues. CDR3 protein: CSAQQGRNEKLFF. The CDR3, as DNA: TGCAGCGCACAACAGGGAAGAAATGAAAAACTGTTTTTT.

The chain employs TRBV27 and TRBJ2-7; 7 nucleotides align to TRBD2. CDR3 length: 13 amino acids. CDR1 MNHEY and CDR2 SMNVEV come from the germline V gene (reference sequence). V lost 3 bases, J lost 6 bases, and 5 bases stayed unmatched. Here the CDR3 reads CASSFGREGEQYF. The CDR3, as DNA: TGTGCCAGCAGTTTCGGTAGGGAGGGCGAGCAGTACTTC.

The V call is TRBV28, the J call TRBJ1-2; 8 nucleotides match TRBD1. The J segment lost 7 bases and the V segment lost 5 bases, leaving 6 bases of the junction unmatched. The CDR3 extends over 13 amino acids. Germline CDR1 and CDR2: MDHEN and SYDVKM. The CDR3 DNA reads as TGTGCCAGCAGTCTGACAGGGGTCAGTGGCTACACCTTC. Translating it yields CASSLTGVSGYTF.

The chain couples TRBV15 to TRBJ2-7; D unclear. Germline values: CDR1 LNHNV, CDR2 YYDKDF (reference sequence). The CDR3 sequence is 13 residues long. V lost 4 bases and J 5 bases, leaving 12 bases between the germline ends. In nucleotides, the CDR3 is TGTGCCACCAGCAATGGGTTGAAGGACGAGCAGTACTTC. This translates into CATSNGLKDEQYF.

The chain employs TRBV9 and TRBJ2-7; 10 positions match TRBD1. V was pared by 4 bases and J by 5 bases, with 3 bases of the junction left unmatched. The CDR3 is 13 residues long. Germline values: CDR1 SGDLS, CDR2 YYNGEE. Written as DNA, the CDR3 is TGTGCCAGCAGCTTGGGACAGGGGAACGAGCAGTACTTC. Amino acid sequence: CASSLGQGNEQYF. The full variable domain, in which reference TRBV9 and TRBJ2-7 provide the parts outside the CDR3, is DSGVTQTPKHLITATGQRVTLRCSPRSGDLSVYWYQQSLDQGLQFLIQYYNGEERAKGNILERFSAQQFPDLHSELNLSSLELGDSALYFCASSLGQGNEQYFGPGTRLTVT.

This clone was detected only once. The rearrangement uses TRBV27 and TRBJ2-1; the match to TRBD2 covers 11 bases. Trimming removed 2 bases from V and 10 bases from J; junction bases left unmatched: 7. The germline gives CDR1 MNHEY, CDR2 SMNVEV (reference sequence). The CDR3 has 15 residues. CDR3 bases: TGTGCCAGCAGTTTACTAGCGGGGGGAGGACACGAGCAGTTCTTC. Translation: CASSLLAGGGHEQFF.

This chain joins TRBV7-2 and TRBJ2-7; D gene unclear. This CDR3 region has 14 residues. Germline V lookup: CDR1 SGHTA, CDR2 FQGNSA. V lost 3 bases, J lost 1 base, and 10 bases lay in between. This CDR3 is CASSFALGSYEQYF. CDR3 coding DNA: TGTGCCAGCAGCTTCGCGCTAGGGTCCTACGAGCAGTACTTC.

The chain combines TRBV4-1 with TRBJ2-5, with 7 bases that match TRBD2. J lost 1 base, V lost 4 bases, and 6 bases had no gene match. The CDR3 totals 15 residues. Germline CDR1 MGHRA, CDR2 YSYEKL. The CDR3 DNA reads TGCGCCAGCAGCCCCACCAGCGGGGCCCAAGAGACCCAGTACTTC. This gives the protein CASSPTSGAQETQYF.

The chain employs TRBV7-9 and TRBJ1-6; no clear D. Trimming left V 1 base short and J 10 bases short, with 2 bases between. The CDR3 covers 11 residues. Germline V gene lookup returns CDR1 SEHNR and CDR2 FQNEAQ (reference sequence). CDR3 in amino acids: CASSLGSPLHF. The CDR3 DNA reads as TGTGCCAGCAGCTTAGGCTCACCCCTCCACTTT.

The chain is built from TRBV7-9 and TRBJ2-5; unclear D gene. The CDR3 is made up of 15 amino acids. Trimming took off 3 bases at V and 5 bases at J, with 16 bases between the two ends. Germline CDR1 reads SEHNR; CDR2 reads FQNEAQ (reference sequence). CDR3 DNA sequence: TGTGCCAGCAGCTTGGTTATTGGCATTATGGAGACCCAGTACTTC. Translating gives CASSLVIGIMETQYF.

This clone was recorded once. The chain joins TRBV19 to TRBJ1-5; D gene uncertain. Trimming stripped 3 bases from V and 0 bases from J, with 15 bases between. The CDR3 length is 17 residues. Germline CDR1 is LNHDA and CDR2 is SQIVND (reference sequence). The CDR3 DNA reads as TGTGCCAGTAGTATGTTCGGCTCGGTCTATAGCAATCAGCCCCAGCATTTT. The encoded protein is CASSMFGSVYSNQPQHF.

The chain uses TRBV4-3 and TRBJ2-7; 9 positions match TRBD1. Germline assignment: CDR1 LGHNA and CDR2 YSLEER. The CDR3 has 16 residues. The V and J ends lost 4 bases and 5 bases, in that order; junction bases with no gene match: 12. CDR3 residues: CASSLLRTGEGDEQYF. The CDR3 DNA follows: TGCGCCAGCAGCCTCCTAAGGACAGGGGAGGGCGACGAGCAGTACTTC.

The gene calls are TRBV7-9 and TRBJ2-7; TRBD2 aligns across 8 bases. CDR1 is SEHNR, CDR2 FQNEAQ, per germline (reference sequence). J gave up 6 bases and V 4 bases, and 11 bases lay outside the gene matches. There are 15 residues in the CDR3. The DNA of the CDR3 is TGTGCCAGCAGCTCCTCCGGGGGGGCGCAGGGCGAGCAGTACTTC. Amino acid sequence: CASSSSGGAQGEQYF.

The chain has TRBV7-9 and TRBJ2-7; D ambiguous. Per germline, CDR1 SEHNR and CDR2 FQNEAQ (reference sequence). This CDR3 is 13 amino acids long. V lost 2 bases to trimming and J lost 5 bases, with 10 bases between them. CDR3 DNA: TGTGCCAGCAGCTTACCCCGAACCCACGAGCAGTACTTC. It encodes CASSLPRTHEQYF.

This chain joins TRBV5-6 and TRBJ2-7; D ambiguous. V lost 2 bases to trimming and J lost 4 bases, with 7 bases between them. This CDR3 contains 12 residues. Looked up from germline, CDR1 is SGHDT and CDR2 is YYEEEE. The CDR3 nucleotides are TGTGCCAGCAGCTTTCTAGAATACGAGCAGTACTTC. Its translation is CASSFLEYEQYF.

The genes are TRBV6-5 and TRBJ2-7; D is perhaps TRBD1 or TRBD2 (6 bases each). This CDR3 region has 13 residues. Trimming shortened V by 9 bases and J by 0 bases, and 12 bases separated the two germline ends. CDR1 MNHEY and CDR2 SVGAGI come from the germline V gene. CDR3 sequence: CASRGTPSYEQYF. Here the CDR3 DNA reads TGTGCCAGTAGGGGGACTCCCTCCTACGAGCAGTACTTC.

V and J are TRBV7-9 and TRBJ2-7; the D is unclear. Germline CDR1 reads SEHNR; CDR2 reads FQNEAQ (reference sequence). The V gene lost 4 bases and the J gene lost 0 bases, with 13 bases spanning the gap. CDR3 length: 15 amino acids. The DNA of the CDR3 is TGTGCCAGCAGCTCCTCGGGTGGGCTCTCCTACGAGCAGTACTTC. It is translated as CASSSSGGLSYEQYF.

This rearrangement joins TRBV4-3 to TRBJ1-1; D gene uncertain. Germline lookup yields CDR1 LGHNA and CDR2 YSLEER. The ends were cut back, 1 base at V and 0 bases at J, with 9 bases in the middle. The CDR3 loop spans 15 amino acids. The CDR3 sequence is CASSQAQFMNTEAFF. The CDR3 DNA reads TGCGCCAGCAGCCAAGCGCAGTTCATGAACACTGAAGCTTTCTTT.

The V gene is TRBV7-9, the J gene TRBJ2-3; TRBD2 might be the D (6 bases). Germline values: CDR1 SEHNR, CDR2 FQNEAQ (reference sequence). CDR3 length: 16 amino acids. The germline V and J ends were trimmed by 3 bases and 3 bases, with 16 bases remaining between them. CDR3 residues: CASSFLRGGETDTQYF. CDR3 in DNA: TGTGCCAGCAGCTTCTTGCGGGGCGGTGAGACAGATACGCAGTATTTT.

The genes are TRBV27 and TRBJ2-3; D remains unclear. V shed 3 bases and J shed 6 bases, with 7 bases lying between them. The CDR3 consists of 12 residues. Per germline, CDR1 MNHEY and CDR2 SMNVEV (reference sequence). This chain's CDR3 is CASSLLPDTQYF. In nucleotides, the CDR3 is TGTGCCAGCAGTTTGCTTCCGGATACGCAGTATTTT.

The chain combines TRBV27 with TRBJ2-1; 7 bases are shared with TRBD1. V gave up 4 bases and J gave up 4 bases; unmatched junction bases: 1. Germline V lookup: CDR1 MNHEY, CDR2 SMNVEV (reference sequence). The CDR3 loop spans 13 amino acids. In nucleotides, the CDR3 is TGTGCCAGCAGTTCGACAGGGTACAATGAGCAGTTCTTC. This codes for CASSSTGYNEQFF.

The chain has TRBV6-5 and TRBJ2-7; 8 positions agree with TRBD1. There are 14 residues in the CDR3. After removal of 2 bases from V and 3 bases from J, the junction contained 3 bases not matched to a gene. In germline, CDR1 is MNHEY, CDR2 SVGAGI. CDR3 protein: CASSYGTGDYEQYF. Written as DNA, the CDR3 is TGTGCCAGCAGTTACGGGACAGGAGACTACGAGCAGTACTTC.